The clone carrying this T cell receptor beta chain was seen only once. This CDR3 region has 13 residues. CDR1 and CDR2 from the germline V gene are LNHDA and SQIVND (reference sequence). V dropped 6 bases and J dropped 6 bases, with 15 bases sitting between them. This record comes from a study of blood T cell repertoires in COVID-19. Original handling: Using reference gene primer amplification, nucleated cell counts were estimated. The repertoire was sequenced with immunoSEQ multiplex PCR; TCRdb's copy has only in-frame clones and lacks some. Clone size and V and J calls were adopted from that table, with D and trimming inferred from the DNA. This sample has 90,000 to 130,000 clones, with 88% found just once.

The source of this sequence is a human donor in a cohort sampled during active COVID-19. Sample: peripheral blood. This sequence joins TRBV19 and TRBJ2-7, with a possible D match to TRBD1 (6 bases). CDR3 nucleotides: TGTGCCAGTAGCTCTCAGAGGGACACCGAGCAGTACTTC. Its protein product is CASSSQRDTEQYF.